Listed below are T cell receptor beta chains from one sample, sequenced in a study of T cell repertoires in cytomegalovirus infection. TCRdb fed the reads into MiXCR, producing one record per CDR3 protein. The sample contains about 740,000 distinct CDR3 sequences, about 30% of which appear only once. No cognate antigen is known for these TCRs. The material was cultured PBMCs, obtained from culture after CMV antigen stimulation. The source of these receptors is a human donor in good health (CMV status not recorded). Some clones in this sample may be carry-over from other donors' samples. Both conserved end residues are part of each CDR3. The order of the fields is D gene, V gene, J gene, clone size, CDR3 DNA, CDR3 protein. D genes are given only for firm matches. Rows may omit the clone size; those that give it use once, few, many or a size class.

-,TRBV7-9,TRBJ2-1,-,TGTGCCAGCAGCCCAGACAGGGAGGGCCATGAGCAGTTCTTC,CASSPDREGHEQFF
-,TRBV7-2,TRBJ2-7,many,TGTGCCAGCAGCTTAGTGGTCACAGCTATACGCGAGCAGTACTTC,CASSLVVTAIREQYF
TRBD1,TRBV10-2,TRBJ2-7,-,TGCGCCAGCAGCGCCGGGACAGGACGTAGGGAGCAGTACTTC,CASSAGTGRREQYF
-,TRBV12-3/TRBV12-4,TRBJ2-7,few,TGTGCCAGCCTAGGGAAGAGGGATTACGAGCAGTACTTC,CASLGKRDYEQYF
-,TRBV5-5,TRBJ1-2,-,TGTGCCAGCAGCTTTTCGCCAGGGGTCGCCGGTGGCTACACCTTC,CASSFSPGVAGGYTF
-,TRBV7-2,TRBJ1-6,few,TGTGCCAGCAGCTTAGTGGGGCGTTCACCCCTCCACTTT,CASSLVGRSPLHF
TRBD1,TRBV6-6,TRBJ1-1,-,TGTGCCAGCAGTTATTTGGGGACAGGGGGCGCGGTGAACACTGAAGCTTTCTTT,CASSYLGTGGAVNTEAFF
TRBD2,TRBV7-2,TRBJ2-1,many,TGTGCCAGCAGCTTTCAGGCTAGCGGGGGAGGCAATGAGCAGTTCTTC,CASSFQASGGGNEQFF
TRBD1,TRBV28,TRBJ1-1,-,TGTGCCAGCAGAACTAGGGGGCACACTGAAGCTTTCTTT,CASRTRGHTEAFF
-,TRBV6-1,TRBJ2-2,few,TGTGCCAGCAGTGGCCGGGGACTTAAGGACACCGGGGAGCTGTTTTTT,CASSGRGLKDTGELFF
-,TRBV7-8,TRBJ1-5,-,TGTGCCAGCAGTATAATCGGCGGTCAGCCCCAGCATTTT,CASSIIGGQPQHF
-,TRBV7-6,TRBJ2-5,-,TGTGCCAGCAGCTCAGTGTTTGGGACCCAGTACTTC,CASSSVFGTQYF
TRBD1,TRBV12-3/TRBV12-4,TRBJ2-2,-,TGTGCCAGCAGTCTCGGACAGGCAACTTCGAACACCGGGGAGCTGTTTTTT,CASSLGQATSNTGELFF
-,TRBV11-2,TRBJ2-1,few,TGTGCCAGCAGCTTAGCAGGGGCGACGTACAATGAGCAGTTCTTC,CASSLAGATYNEQFF
-,TRBV6-1,TRBJ1-2,-,TGTGCCAGCAATCCCCGGGCGGGCCGGTCGGATAACTATGGCTACACCTTC,CASNPRAGRSDNYGYTF
TRBD1,TRBV6-2/TRBV6-3,TRBJ2-2,-,TGTGCCAGCAGTTACACTCGACAGGGCGGCACCGGGGAGCTGTTTTTT,CASSYTRQGGTGELFF
-,TRBV2,TRBJ1-1,few,TGTGCCAGCAGGGCCGACAGGAACACTGAAGCTTTCTTT,CASRADRNTEAFF
-,TRBV28,TRBJ2-7,few,TGTGCCAGCAGTACCCTCGGTGCTGAGCAGTACTTC,CASSTLGAEQYF
TRBD2,TRBV20-1,TRBJ2-3,-,TGCAGTGCCAGACTAGCGGGAACAGATACGCAGTATTTT,CSARLAGTDTQYF
-,TRBV2,TRBJ1-2,-,TGTGCCATACGGGAATGGGGCTACACCTTC,CAIREWGYTF
TRBD2,TRBV7-2,TRBJ2-5,many,TGTGCCAGCAGCCGTCGGGGGGGGGCACAAGAGACCCAGTACTTC,CASSRRGGAQETQYF
-,TRBV7-2,TRBJ2-7,-,TGTGCCAGCAGCTTAGCCCCGGGACACTACGAGCAGTACTTC,CASSLAPGHYEQYF
TRBD1,TRBV2,TRBJ2-7,few,TGTGCCAGCAGTGGTAACAGGGGTGGCTACGAGCAGTACTTC,CASSGNRGGYEQYF
TRBD2,TRBV11-2,TRBJ2-1,few,TGTGCCAGCAGCTTAGACCTAGCGGGGGGTTTTGAGCAGTTCTTC,CASSLDLAGGFEQFF
TRBD1,TRBV4-1,TRBJ1-2,-,TGCGCCAGCAGCCAACAACAGGGGGGGAGCTATGGCTACACCTTC,CASSQQQGGSYGYTF
-,TRBV7-2,TRBJ2-5,many,TGTGCCAGCAGCCTGGGGGGACGGTCAGAAGAGACCCAGTACTTC,CASSLGGRSEETQYF
TRBD2,TRBV11-3,TRBJ2-2,-,TGTGCCAGCAGCTTAGATCGAGTCGGGGGGGCCATCGGGGAGCTGTTTTTT,CASSLDRVGGAIGELFF
TRBD2,TRBV7-2,TRBJ2-3,many,TGTGCCAGCAGCTCAGGACTAGCGGGCACAGATACGCAGTATTTT,CASSSGLAGTDTQYF
-,TRBV7-6,TRBJ2-7,many,TGTGCCAGCAGCTTAGTCTCCGGGCCTATCCCCCTCGAGCAGTACTTC,CASSLVSGPIPLEQYF
-,TRBV12-3/TRBV12-4,TRBJ1-1,few,TGTGCCAGCAGTTTAATTCAGGGAGAGAACACTGAAGCTTTCTTT,CASSLIQGENTEAFF
-,TRBV15,TRBJ2-1,-,TGTGCCACCAGCAGCGCTACCCCCACTAGCTATGAGCAGTTCTTC,CATSSATPTSYEQFF
-,TRBV2,TRBJ2-6,-,TGTGCCAGCAGTGAAGCAATGGGAGACTCTGGGGCCAACGTCCTGACTTTC,CASSEAMGDSGANVLTF
-,TRBV19,TRBJ2-3,-,TGTGCCAGTAGTATGGAACGTGGGACCTATACGCAGTATTTT,CASSMERGTYTQYF
TRBD1,TRBV7-2,TRBJ1-6,few,TGTGCCAGCAGCTTAGAGAGACAGGGTAATTCACCCCTCCACTTT,CASSLERQGNSPLHF
-,TRBV28,TRBJ1-5,-,TGTGCCAGCAGCTCATGGCTCAATAGCAATCAGCCCCAGCATTTT,CASSSWLNSNQPQHF
-,TRBV2,TRBJ1-4,-,TGTGCCAGCAGTGAAGATGCCCCAAAACTGTTTTTT,CASSEDAPKLFF
TRBD1,TRBV6-2/TRBV6-3,TRBJ1-1,-,TGTGCCAGCAGGTCCGACAGGGCGGGGGACACTGAAGCTTTCTTT,CASRSDRAGDTEAFF
-,TRBV12-3/TRBV12-4,TRBJ1-1,few,TGTGCCAGCCTCTTCGGGGGAACTGAAGCTTTCTTT,CASLFGGTEAFF
-,TRBV7-9,TRBJ1-2,few,TGTGCCAGCAGCTTTGCGACAGAAACTAACTATGGCTACACCTTC,CASSFATETNYGYTF
-,TRBV5-6,TRBJ2-5,-,TGTGCCAGCAGCTCTGGACAGCCCCAAGAGACCCAGTACTTC,CASSSGQPQETQYF
TRBD1,TRBV28,TRBJ2-7,few,TGTGCCAGCAGCCAAACAGGGGCCTGGTCTGAATACGAGCAGTACTTC,CASSQTGAWSEYEQYF
-,TRBV7-2,TRBJ2-3,many,TGTGCCAGCAGCCCACAGAGCGGGGATACGCAGTATTTT,CASSPQSGDTQYF
-,TRBV7-2,TRBJ2-1,many,TGTGCCAGCAGCTCCCGCAGCGGAAACAATGAGCAGTTCTTC,CASSSRSGNNEQFF
-,TRBV28,TRBJ2-4,-,TGTGCCAGCAGCCGAGGGAACATTCAGTACTTC,CASSRGNIQYF
TRBD1,TRBV7-4,TRBJ1-4,-,TGTGCCAGCAGCGGGGTGGTGGGACAGGATGAAAAACTGTTTTTT,CASSGVVGQDEKLFF
-,TRBV7-9,TRBJ1-1,-,TGTGCCAGCAGTTCCTATGACACGTCGAACACTGAAGCTTTCTTT,CASSSYDTSNTEAFF
TRBD2,TRBV7-4,TRBJ2-2,many,TGTGCCAGCAGCCGACAAAGCAATCGACTAGCGGGAGACGTGGTCACCGGGGAGCTGTTTTTT,CASSRQSNRLAGDVVTGELFF
-,TRBV11-3,TRBJ1-2,few,TGTGCCAGCAGCTTAGGAGACAGCGCGGAGGGCTACACCTTC,CASSLGDSAEGYTF
TRBD2,TRBV7-9,TRBJ2-1,many,TGTGCCAGCAGCTTAGTTAGCGGGGGGACCAGCTCCTACAATGAGCAGTTCTTC,CASSLVSGGTSSYNEQFF
TRBD2,TRBV29-1,TRBJ2-1,-,TGCAGCGTATCGCGGGGGGCCACAAGCTACAATGAGCAGTTCTTC,CSVSRGATSYNEQFF
-,TRBV7-2,TRBJ1-3,few,TGTGCCAGCAGCCCATGGGGGAGCTTCTCTGGAAACACCATATATTTT,CASSPWGSFSGNTIYF
TRBD2,TRBV3-1,TRBJ2-1,once,TGTGCCAGCAGCCAACAGATGACTAGCGGTCCCTACAATGAGCAGTTCTTC,CASSQQMTSGPYNEQFF
-,TRBV18,TRBJ1-1,-,TGTGCCAGCTCAGGGGTTAGCGACACTGAAGCTTTCTTT,CASSGVSDTEAFF